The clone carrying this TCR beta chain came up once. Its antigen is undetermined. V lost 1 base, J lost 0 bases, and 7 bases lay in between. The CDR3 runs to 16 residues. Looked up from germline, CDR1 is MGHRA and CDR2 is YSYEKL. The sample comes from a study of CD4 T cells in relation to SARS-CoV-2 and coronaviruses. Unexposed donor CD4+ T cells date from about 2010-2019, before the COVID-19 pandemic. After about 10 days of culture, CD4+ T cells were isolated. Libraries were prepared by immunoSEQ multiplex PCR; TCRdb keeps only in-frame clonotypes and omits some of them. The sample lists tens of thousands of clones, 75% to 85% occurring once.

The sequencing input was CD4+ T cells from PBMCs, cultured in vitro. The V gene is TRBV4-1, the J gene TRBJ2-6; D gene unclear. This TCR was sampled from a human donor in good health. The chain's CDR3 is CASSQVGGSGANVLTF. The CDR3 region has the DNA TGCGCCAGCAGCCAAGTGGGCGGCTCTGGGGCCAACGTCCTGACTTTC.